Included here is one TCR beta chain sequence, with context. The table lists this clone with a few counts. Its antigen target is currently unknown. The input lacks base qualities; no much larger clone sits a single base away. From each donor, a single peripheral blood sample of around 120 mL on average was drawn into heparinised tubes. Using a panel that included CD45RO, CCR7, CD25, CD127, CD95 and CD27, naive, central memory, regulatory and stem cell-like memory CD4+ T cells were sorted on a BD FACSAria II. All sorted populations exceeded 95% purity. PBMCs were isolated right away by Lymphoprep density gradient centrifugation and were stained directly, without culture. Samples were stained and sorted in pairs, with one healthy donor and one patient per experiment, so that batch effects were minimized. CDR1 and CDR2, looked up from the germline V gene, are ENHRY and SYGVKD. The CDR3 runs 13 amino acids, cysteine and phenylalanine included. Only the CDR3 part of the read is kept: 39 bases, read in frame from the first base. From V the trimming removes 7 bases and from J it removes 2 bases, while the gene matches leave 4 bases of the junction unaccounted for.

The sample belongs to a study of beta chain features in type 1 diabetes (dated by TCRdb to the late 2010s). For the study in its entirety: Mean age, gender distribution, total cell number and subset yield were not different between patients and healthy donors. A total of 85 million to 110 million sorted cells were examined across all samples, and RNA yield correlated strongly with the number of cells per subset. The study compared the TCRB repertoires of sorted circulating CD4+ T cell subsets in recently diagnosed type 1 diabetes patients with those in matched healthy donors. Regulatory and stem cell-like memory subsets were obtained from only 8 patients and roughly eight healthy donors, while naive and central memory subsets were obtained from all 30 or so donors. What the authors observed across the whole study: A moderate but significant shortening of TCRB CDR3 length was observed in type 1 diabetes patients in all four CD4+ subsets. Because cDNA was sequenced instead of genomic DNA, highly expressing activated cells could be over-represented, though the groups showed no difference in activation or CD3 levels. Naive, central memory and regulatory TCRB repertoires appeared to be more similar among patients than among healthy donors. Fewer insertions and more nucleotide deletions at VDJ recombination sites were observed in patients with type 1 diabetes, implying thymic rearrangement abnormalities. Shorter templates might be favored by PCR, yet because patient and control samples were amplified and corrected together, any such skew would affect both groups equally. HLA sub-analyses involved small numbers of individuals, so any influence of HLA type on TCRB rearrangement remained unresolved.

The entire amount of isolated RNA was reverse transcribed using the High Capacity cDNA Reverse Transcription Kit, so the sequenced TCRB transcripts were expressed ones. Naive, central memory and regulatory T cell samples underwent deep immunoSEQ sequencing, averaging about 3.57 million total reads per sample. Sorted cells were lysed in RLT buffer and RNA was extracted with DNase-treated RNeasy Micro or Mini kits, depending on cell number. Each cell subset was processed on its own to prevent cross-contamination, while patient and healthy donor samples were processed together. The immunoSEQ multiplex PCR was used to amplify TCRB sequences from cDNA, generating 87-bp fragments that spanned the CDR3 region. Sequencing of the amplicons was done on the Illumina HiSeq platform. As for how the authors treated the data: PCR bias was corrected computationally using synthetic template baselines, and reads within Hamming distance 2 were collapsed, with unmergeable singletons discarded. Reads were aligned to IMGT to assign V, D and J genes, CDR3 length, and insertions or deletions at six rearrangement sites. Within each subset, clonotype counts were normalized to sorted cell number, after which true diversity and Gini coefficients were computed with the tcR R package. Repertoire sharing was quantified using the overlap coefficient calculated on TCRB nucleotide sequences. As a proxy for the pre-selection repertoire, out-of-frame TCRB sequences from naive cells were analyzed. The source is immuneACCESS, and TCRdb retained only in-frame sequences with V and J called. Part of the clones is not carried over; for the studies checked, unresolved V genes explain less than half of this, and the remainder is unexplained. V, J and clone size are taken as reported in that table, and D and trimming were inferred from the DNA itself. This sample lists around 350,000 clones; over 10% were detected once. The ten largest clones capture 0.017% of the sample.

The source of this sequence is a man younger than 35 in good health. The specimen sequenced was naive CD4+ T cells from blood. This sample's cell subset or site label indicates: true naive CD4+ T cells. The rearranged chain carries TRBV10-3 and TRBJ2-5, with TRBD2 matching 7 junction bases. This receptor has the CDR3 CAITAGEQETQYF. The DNA sequence is given as TGTGCCATCACCGCGGGAGAGCAAGAGACCCAGTACTTC.